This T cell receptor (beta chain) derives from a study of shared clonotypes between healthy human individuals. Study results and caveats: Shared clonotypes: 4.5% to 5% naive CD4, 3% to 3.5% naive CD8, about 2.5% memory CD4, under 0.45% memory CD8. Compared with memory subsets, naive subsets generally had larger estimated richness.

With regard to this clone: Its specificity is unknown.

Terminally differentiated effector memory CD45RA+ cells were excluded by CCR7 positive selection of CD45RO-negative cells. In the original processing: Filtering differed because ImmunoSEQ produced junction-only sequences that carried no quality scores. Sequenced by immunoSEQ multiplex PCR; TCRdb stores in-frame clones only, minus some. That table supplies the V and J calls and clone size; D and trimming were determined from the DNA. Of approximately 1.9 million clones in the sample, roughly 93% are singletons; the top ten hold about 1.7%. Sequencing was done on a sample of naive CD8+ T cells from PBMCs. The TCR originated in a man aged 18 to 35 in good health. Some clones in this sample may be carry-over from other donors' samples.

The CDR3 spells CASSARGRGGASGELFF. The CDR3 bases are TGTGCCAGCAGCGCCCGAGGGAGAGGGGGCGCTTCCGGGGAGCTGTTTTTT. This chain uses TRBV9 with TRBJ2-2; 7 bases line up with TRBD1. With 3 bases clipped from V and 6 bases from J, the junction kept 14 bases outside the gene matches. CDR3 length equals 17 residues. Looked up from germline, CDR1 is SGDLS and CDR2 is YYNGEE.